The source of this TCR beta chain is a study of cytomegalovirus exposure and HLA in healthy donors (dated by TCRdb to 2016 to 2017). For the wider study: An earlier analysis of several hundred of the donors reported roughly 300 Gb of sequence data and around 120 million unique TCR beta sequences obtained from around 190 million T cells. An early release covering approximately 600 HLA-typed donors comprised about 310 gigabases of sequencing data and some 79 million unique TCR sequences. Of the approximately 400 genotyped donors, approximately 82% fell in the genetic ancestry cluster associated with self-reported Caucasian donors. The study aimed to test whether signatures of past pathogen exposure could be identified by cataloging public T cell receptors. The T cell repertoires of 670 or so subjects were profiled by immunosequencing and related to cytomegalovirus serostatus. Along with the approximately 600-subject first cohort, a separate validation cohort of over 90 different subjects was used. To predict cytomegalovirus infection status, the study combined high-throughput TCR immunosequencing, statistical association of individual TCRs with disease status, and machine learning. To study patterns of TCR occurrence, a later analysis re-analyzed previously published TCR beta repertoires from 700 or so donors and added high-resolution HLA genotyping. Rather than drawing on any new phenotypic data, the later analysis identified candidate immune exposures from TCR beta sequences and the way those sequences occurred across donors. To decide whether each TCR beta V gene segment behaved as functional or pseudogenic, an earlier analysis of approximately 590 of the donors relied on high-throughput TCR beta sequencing. Donor age, sex, ethnicity and CMV serostatus were collected together with the repertoire data. In a later genetic analysis, genome-wide SNP genotypes for about three fifths of the roughly 670 donors were used, and that subset was treated as a discovery cohort. Every discovery cohort repertoire had been produced on one sequencing platform. HLA typing included class I and class II loci at four-digit resolution. Typing coverage differed by locus: A, B, C, DRB1 and DQB1 were typed in about 620-640 donors, DQA1 in around 500, DPA1 in some 600, and DPB1 in just under 480. About 5 DR-DQ haplotypes were handled as single units for association and clustering, since linkage in the cohort was strong. Across some 400 genotyped donors of the cohort, an average of about 240,000 unique TCR beta nucleotide sequences per donor were sequenced, and approximately 19% of those sequences were non-productive. Here is what the overall study found, with its caveats: V-gene and J-gene trimming of TCR beta chains was associated with a missense DCLRE1C variant in a later genetic analysis, and the association was replicated in an independent cohort. A further reported finding was that TCR beta sequences accurately predicted the HLA-A and HLA-B alleles for most subjects in the first cohort. A later analysis reported that several top co-occurrence clusters appeared linked to parvovirus B19, influenza, CMV and Epstein-Barr virus. Because HLA typing was unavailable for some donors at each locus, only the typed subset was used in association tests. A later genetic analysis reported fewer N-insertions in productive TCRs among donors in an Asian-associated ancestry cluster than the roughly 720-donor mean. In vitro tests confirmed that three of the cytomegalovirus-associated TCR beta chains recognize cytomegalovirus antigens. While some public TCRs were present in many individuals, most TCR sequences turned up only very rarely across donors. Broadly in line with IMGT annotations, most TCR beta V segments showed up in productive rearrangements about 87% or about 30% of the time in an earlier analysis of around 600 of the donors. In this cohort, only TCR beta chains were sequenced, and detectable features were limited by the absence of alpha or paired-chain data. In a later analysis, HLA-associated TCR beta chains were found to be more clonally expanded and to have lower generation probabilities than equally common non-associated chains. When HLA alleles, especially DR and DQ, strongly co-occurred, TCR associations were difficult to assign to individual alleles. Presence/absence analyses assumed roughly uniform sequencing depth across donors, an assumption that may not hold. The study listed 170 or so TCR beta chains as associated with cytomegalovirus. The sequencing pipeline was judged likely to have produced a cluster of highly shared sequence variants as a technical artifact. According to a later analysis, TCR association rates differed among HLA loci, with DRB1 alleles showing the most associated TCRs and HLA-C alleles showing the fewest. At a false discovery rate of 0.05, a later analysis linked 16,951 TCR beta sequences to specific HLA alleles. Most CMV-associated TCR beta chains appeared to be HLA-restricted in a later analysis, and the HLA associations seemed to be driven largely by CMV exposure. The authors suggested that the approach could potentially be extended to other disease states and immunological phenotypes. Immune exposure information for the cohort was limited to CMV serostatus. In both the original and validation cohorts, the classifier was reported to diagnose cytomegalovirus status with high specificity and sensitivity. Some IMGT-functional V segments, including TRBV6-2 and TRBV6-3, could not be told apart with the 87-base-pair reads, so those segments were excluded. Approximately 18 rarely observed V segments, including chromosome 9 orphons, were excluded from the earlier analysis of about 600 of the donors because counts were too low. Linkage disequilibrium might explain the correlated functional status among segregating V segments, but an unknown experimental factor could not be ruled out.

Worth noting for this clone: Its antigen is unknown. No qualities accompany the bases; no much larger clone lies one base away.

Libraries were made using the immunoSEQ multiplex PCR assay. A mixture of 60 forward primers for TCR Vbeta segments and 13 reverse primers for TCR Jbeta segments was used in the multiplex PCR. The CDR3 region of rearranged TCR beta genes was amplified from genomic DNA by a multiplex PCR assay. Amplified TCR beta libraries were sequenced as 87-base-pair reads on the Illumina HiSeq System. As for how the authors treated the data: A later analysis tallied 75 million to 85 million unique TCR beta chains across the 650 to 750 repertoires, and approximately 11 million of those chains were shared by two or more donors. Raw reads were error-corrected and collapsed into unique sequences by a nearest-neighbor algorithm in which closely related sequences were merged to remove PCR and sequencing errors. To assign V, D and J gene segments, CDR3 sequences were aligned to IMGT reference sequences. For a sequence to be retained, a match of at least six nucleotides was required to both a V gene segment and a J gene segment. A rearrangement counted as productive if the CDR3 had no stop codons and remained in frame with V and J, and every other rearrangement counted as non-productive. Following IMGT convention, CDR3 was defined as the stretch from the second conserved V-encoded cysteine up to the conserved J-encoded phenylalanine. Sequences without an unambiguous match to a single V gene segment were excluded from the earlier analysis of several hundred of the donors. In an earlier analysis of a few hundred of the donors, a V segment was called functional when productive rearrangements were above 56.7%, and segregating when the standard deviation between donors exceeded 5%. A statistical classification framework was built for diagnosing cytomegalovirus status from the catalog of TCR beta chain sequences. In a later analysis, TCR nucleotide sequences were compared against IMGT/GENE-DB human TR gene sequences so that V and J genes could be assigned. In a later analysis, CDR3 sequences and most-parsimonious VDJ recombination scenarios were assigned using the TCRdist pipeline. In a later analysis, each TCR beta chain was defined by its CDR3 amino acid sequence together with its V-gene family, and reads without a unique V-gene family were excluded. To address suspected cross-contamination and a sequencing artifact, a later analysis removed approximately 600 highly shared, low-generation-probability nucleotide sequences. In a later analysis, a clonal expansion index for each public chain was calculated from normalized within-repertoire ranks of inferred template counts. A later analysis computed generation probabilities with a VDJ recombination model fitted to out-of-frame rearrangements, and checked the results against IGoR. Hypergeometric tests were used in a later analysis to score TCR-TCR, TCR-HLA and TCR-CMV co-occurrence, with a repertoire-size bias correction applied to the TCR pairs. False discovery rates were estimated in a later analysis by permuting HLA or CMV assignments 20 times. In a later analysis, co-occurring TCRs were grouped with DBSCAN, and TCRdist sequence similarity was added when clustering was performed within HLA-allele-positive subsets. Repertoires with fewer than 30,000 or more than 120,000 public chains were left out of co-occurrence clustering, as were about five repertoires with anomalous nucleotide sharing. This immuneACCESS table, as held by TCRdb, lists in-frame sequences with V and J called but not all clones. Of the missing ones, under half trace to an unresolved V gene in checked studies; the others have no known cause. D and trimming come from the DNA, and the V and J calls and clone size come from that table. The sample has more than 95,000 clones on record, 75% to 85% of them singletons. The biggest ten clones account for 6.1% of the sample.

The germline V gene encodes CDR1 SGHTA and CDR2 FQGNSA. The CDR3 starts with the cysteine, ends with the phenylalanine, and has 17 residues. The entry retains the CDR3 DNA only, 51 bases that are in frame from base 1. The germline V and J ends show losses of 5 bases and 0 bases respectively, and no gene match explains 9 bases of the junction. The cohort comprised several hundred healthy bone marrow donors. All cohort members were sampled while nominally healthy, although unrecorded immune exposures were likely present. The donor was CMV seronegative and was included in the group of approximately 350 seronegative cohort members. A peripheral blood sample was collected from each donor, and TCR beta sequencing was performed on peripheral blood mononuclear cells. The Qiagen DNeasy Blood Extraction Kit was used to extract genomic DNA from the blood cell samples.

This TCR derives from a man aged 18 to 35 in good health and CMV-seronegative. Sequenced material: PBMCs. Recombination linked TRBV7-2 to TRBJ1-1, and 10 junctional nucleotides match TRBD1. The CDR3 corresponds to CASSPRPGTGVNTEAFF. The DNA is as follows: TGTGCCAGCAGCCCTCGTCCCGGGACAGGGGTGAACACTGAAGCTTTCTTT.